A selection of T cell receptor beta chains follows, all from one sample in a study of CD8+ T cells in alopecia areata. The repertoire was sequenced with immunoSEQ multiplex PCR; TCRdb's copy has only in-frame clones and lacks some. This sample has about 210,000 clones, with 40% to 55% found just once. Sequenced here: CD4+ T cells sorted from blood, sampled at approximately week 39, from a patient treated with tofacitinib. Source of these receptors: a human donor with alopecia areata. CDR3s include the opening cysteine and the closing phenylalanine or tryptophan. D genes are given only for firm matches. Clone size is given for some rows only: seen once, a few or many times, or a class if the clone is expanded.

TRBJ2-6 TRBV18 few TRBD1 TGTGCCAGCTCACCAGGACAGGGGGCTTCTGGGGCCAACGTCCTGACTTTC CASSPGQGASGANVLTF
TRBJ2-5 TRBV7-8 NA NA TGTGCCAGCAGCGCAGGGGAAGGGGGACGGTTTCGGGAGACCCAGTACTTC CASSAGEGGRFRETQYF
TRBJ2-7 TRBV29-1 NA TRBD2 TGCAGCGTCGCCCCCGGGAGGGACGAGCAGTACTTC CSVAPGRDEQYF
TRBJ2-7 TRBV6-6 NA NA TGTGCCAGCAGGTGGGGAGCCCACGAGCAGTACTTC CASRWGAHEQYF
TRBJ2-2 TRBV6-5 once NA TGTGCCAGCAGTTACAGGGCAACGGGGGAGCTGTTTTTT CASSYRATGELFF
TRBJ2-3 TRBV10-3 NA NA TGTGCCATCAGTCTCCGGACCACCCAGGGAACAGATACGCAGTATTTT CAISLRTTQGTDTQYF
TRBJ1-2 TRBV5-4 NA NA TGTGCCAGCAGCTTGTCAGTGTACAGGGAGGTTGCTGGCTACACCTTC CASSLSVYREVAGYTF
TRBJ2-3 TRBV7-9 many NA TGTGCCAGCAGGCCCCCCTTGGTTCGGAACACAGATACGCAGTATTTT CASRPPLVRNTDTQYF
TRBJ1-4 TRBV9 NA NA TGTGCCAGCAGCGAGACCATGCGGGGAGATGAAAAACTGTTTTTT CASSETMRGDEKLFF
TRBJ1-2 TRBV7-2 NA NA TGTGCCAGCAGCCTCGACAGAGTTTATGGCTACACCTTC CASSLDRVYGYTF
TRBJ2-1 TRBV30 few NA TGTGCCGGGGGGTACGATGAGCAGTTCTTC CAGGYDEQFF
TRBJ2-1 TRBV4-3 NA NA TGCGCCAGCAGCCAAGTTTTGACTACCTCTGGCTACAATGAGCAGTTCTTC CASSQVLTTSGYNEQFF
TRBJ2-1 TRBV6-5 NA TRBD1 TGTGCCAGCAGTCCCGGGACAGGGCCTTACAATGAGCAGTTCTTC CASSPGTGPYNEQFF
TRBJ2-5 TRBV10-3 NA NA TGTGCCATCCGGGACTCCGAAGTTCCCCAGTACTTC CAIRDSEVPQYF
TRBJ2-3 TRBV18 few NA TGTGCCAGCTCACCACCCCTTGGCATGGGAGATACGCAGTATTTT CASSPPLGMGDTQYF
TRBJ1-2 TRBV7-2 few NA TGTGCCAGCAGCTTATCTAGACGGGGGCAGAGTAATGGCTACACCTTC CASSLSRRGQSNGYTF
TRBJ1-2 TRBV19 NA NA TGTGCCAGTAGTATGACAGGACGGCAGGGCTCACATGGCTACACCTTC CASSMTGRQGSHGYTF
TRBJ2-1 TRBV19 NA NA TGTGCCAGTAGTGCGACAGGCGACTACAATGAGCAGTTCTTC CASSATGDYNEQFF
TRBJ2-1 TRBV7-9 NA NA TGTGCCAGCAGCTTAATGGTTTCCTACAATGAGCAGTTCTTC CASSLMVSYNEQFF
TRBJ2-5 TRBV7-2 NA TRBD2 TGTGCCAGCAGTCGGGGACTAGCGGGAGAGGAGACCCAGTACTTC CASSRGLAGEETQYF
TRBJ2-2 TRBV6-5 NA NA TGTGCCAGCAGTTACTCGGAGGGGAGGACCGGGGAGCTGTTTTTT CASSYSEGRTGELFF
TRBJ2-5 TRBV5-6 NA TRBD2 TGTGCCAGCAGCGCGTCGGGACTAGCGGGAGGGTGGTCCGAGACCCAGTACTTC CASSASGLAGGWSETQYF
TRBJ2-3 TRBV7-2 NA NA TGTGCCAGCAGCTCGACAGGTACCACAGATACGCAGTATTTT CASSSTGTTDTQYF
TRBJ2-6 TRBV18 few NA TGTGCCAGCTCACCGTCAACAGGGAACTCTGGGGCCAACGTCCTGACTTTC CASSPSTGNSGANVLTF
TRBJ1-1 TRBV11-2 few NA TGTGCCAGCACACACCCGAGACTAATGAACACTGAAGCTTTCTTT CASTHPRLMNTEAFF
TRBJ2-1 TRBV4-2 NA NA TGTGCCAGCAGCCAAGGGACCAATGAGCAGTTCTTC CASSQGTNEQFF
TRBJ1-2 TRBV11-2 NA NA TGTGCCAGCAGCTTGGCCAGGGACTATGGCTACACCTTC CASSLARDYGYTF
TRBJ1-2 TRBV5-8 few NA TGTGCCAGCAGCTGGGGCGGGAACAACTATGGCTACACCTTC CASSWGGNNYGYTF
TRBJ2-1 TRBV11-2 NA NA TGTGCCAGCAGCTTAAGGGGGTCCGGCAGAAGCTTTACCTACAATGAGCAGTTCTTC CASSLRGSGRSFTYNEQFF
TRBJ2-3 TRBV11-2 NA NA TGTGCCAGCAGCTTAACCCCTAGTCTAGAATGGGATACGCAGTATTTT CASSLTPSLEWDTQYF
TRBJ1-2 TRBV6-5 NA NA TGTGCCAGCAGTTATAGTAGGGGCTATGGCTACACCTTC CASSYSRGYGYTF
TRBJ2-2 TRBV5-1 few TRBD2 TGCGCCAGCAGCTTGATTGGGACTAGCGTTACCGGGGAGCTGTTTTTT CASSLIGTSVTGELFF
TRBJ1-1 TRBV11-1 NA NA TGTGCCAGCAGAACAGGGACTGAAGCTTTCTTT CASRTGTEAFF
TRBJ2-1 TRBV11-3 many TRBD2 TGTGCCAGCAGCTCCGGGGTCGTAGCGGGGGGATACAATGAGCAGTTCTTC CASSSGVVAGGYNEQFF
TRBJ2-3 TRBV5-4 NA TRBD1 TGTGCCAGCAGTTCCACAGGGGGCGGTCAAGATACGCAGTATTTT CASSSTGGGQDTQYF
TRBJ1-2 TRBV28 NA NA TGTGCCAGCAGTTTGAGCCAAAACTATGGCTACACCTTC CASSLSQNYGYTF
TRBJ2-2 TRBV7-2 NA TRBD1 TGTGCCAGCAGCTTAGAGGGGGTACAGGGGACGAACACCGGGGAGCTGTTTTTT CASSLEGVQGTNTGELFF
TRBJ1-2 TRBV27 few NA TGTGCCAGCAGTCCTACACTACAGGCGCCTGGTGGCTACACCTTC CASSPTLQAPGGYTF
TRBJ1-5 TRBV6-6 NA NA TGTGCCAGCGATCCGGGGTATCAGCCCCAGCATTTT CASDPGYQPQHF
TRBJ2-7 TRBV7-9 NA TRBD2 TGTGCCAGCAGCTTAGTCCTAGCGGGAGGTGGCGAGCAGTACTTC CASSLVLAGGGEQYF
TRBJ2-6 TRBV7-2 NA NA TGTGCCAGCAGCTCCATTGACAACTCTGGGGCCAACGTCCTGACTTTC CASSSIDNSGANVLTF
TRBJ2-3 TRBV7-2 NA NA TGTGCCAGCAGCTTAGGGTCCCTCACAGATACGCAGTATTTT CASSLGSLTDTQYF
TRBJ1-5 TRBV9 NA TRBD1 TGTGCCAGCAGGAGACGGGTACCCGGGACAGGAGCGGTAGGCAATCAGCCCCAGCATTTT CASRRRVPGTGAVGNQPQHF
TRBJ2-7 TRBV7-8 once NA TGTGCCAGCAGCTCCAGGGGCTACGAGCAGTACTTC CASSSRGYEQYF
TRBJ1-1 TRBV30 few NA TGTGCCTGGAGTGTTAGGGGGGAAGCTTTCTTT CAWSVRGEAFF
TRBJ2-5 TRBV4-1 NA NA TGCGCCAGCAGCCAAGTAGAGGAGACCCAGTACTTC CASSQVEETQYF
TRBJ1-5 TRBV2 NA NA TGTGCCAGCAGTGAAGCACGGGGGGATCAGGCGCCCCAGCATTTT CASSEARGDQAPQHF
TRBJ2-2 TRBV5-1 NA NA TGCGCCAGCAGCTTTCTTGCCGGGGAGCTGTTTTTT CASSFLAGELFF
TRBJ2-7 TRBV30 NA TRBD2 TGTGCCTGGAGTATATCTAGCGGGAGGGCCTACGAGCAGTACTTC CAWSISSGRAYEQYF
TRBJ2-5 TRBV9 NA TRBD2 TGTGCCAGCAGCACCGTAGCGGGATCCCTCAAAGAGACCCAGTACTTC CASSTVAGSLKETQYF